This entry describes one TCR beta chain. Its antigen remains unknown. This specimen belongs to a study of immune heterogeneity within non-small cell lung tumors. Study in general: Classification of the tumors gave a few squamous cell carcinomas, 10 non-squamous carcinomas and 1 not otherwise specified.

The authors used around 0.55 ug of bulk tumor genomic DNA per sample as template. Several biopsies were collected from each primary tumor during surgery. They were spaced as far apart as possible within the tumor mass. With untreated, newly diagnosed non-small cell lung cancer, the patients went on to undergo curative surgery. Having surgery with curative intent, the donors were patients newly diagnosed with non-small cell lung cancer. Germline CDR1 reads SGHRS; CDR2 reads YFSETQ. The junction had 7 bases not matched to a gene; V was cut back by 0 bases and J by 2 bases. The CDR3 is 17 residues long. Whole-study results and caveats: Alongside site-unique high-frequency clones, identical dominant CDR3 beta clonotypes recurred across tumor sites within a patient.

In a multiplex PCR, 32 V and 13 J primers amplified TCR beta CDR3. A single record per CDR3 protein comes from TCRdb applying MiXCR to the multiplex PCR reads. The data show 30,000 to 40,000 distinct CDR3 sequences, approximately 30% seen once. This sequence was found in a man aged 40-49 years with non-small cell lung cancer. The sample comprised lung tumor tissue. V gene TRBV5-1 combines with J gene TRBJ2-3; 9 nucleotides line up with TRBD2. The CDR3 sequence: CASSLEATSGYTDTQYF. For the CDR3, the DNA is TGCGCCAGCAGCTTGGAAGCGACTAGCGGATACACAGATACGCAGTATTTT.